This record covers a single T cell receptor beta chain. The target antigen is unknown. TCRdb keeps only in-frame clones here, not all; method: immunoSEQ multiplex PCR. This sample has around 90,000 clones; roughly 93% occur once, and the top ten carry about 0.2%. The data stem from a study of graft-versus-host responses after intestinal transplantation. Whole-study context: Tacrolimus plus steroids were given to all recipients for approximately 3 years, preceded by anti-thymocyte globulin induction.

The germline V gene has CDR1 MNHNS and CDR2 SASEGT. The CDR3 runs to 15 residues. V was clipped by 6 bases and J by 3 bases, with 12 bases between them. This sequence originates from a human donor who was the organ donor for an intestinal transplant. The chain recombines TRBV6-1 with TRBJ2-6; D is unclear. Sequences were derived from unstimulated CD4+ T cells sorted from spleen or lymph node cells, sampled before transplant. The CDR3 DNA is TGTGCCAGCAGCCCGCAGAGGCATGGGGCCAACGTCCTGACTTTC. Protein product: CASSPQRHGANVLTF.